Listed here are 18 T cell receptor beta chains from one sample, sequenced in a study of regulatory T cells in long-lasting Graves disease. Described time point: persistent/refractory GD, antithyroid drugs over 5 years with positive TRAb. PBMC-derived RNA was used for the TCR library. According to the study, TCR beta libraries were built with iRepertoire HTBI primers and CDR3-region Arm-PCR. TCRdb itself ran the multiplex PCR reads through MiXCR, one entry per CDR3 protein. This sample has a few hundred thousand distinct CDR3 sequences, with 20% to 25% found just once. This sample comprised peripheral blood mononuclear cells (PBMCs), obtained when the disease was refractory, from a patient treated with antithyroid drugs. These receptor sequences come from a female donor with Graves disease.

The table lists this clonotype with many counts. V gene TRBV28 combines with J gene TRBJ1-2; TRBD1 agrees at 8 bases. CDR1 is MDHEN and CDR2 is SYDVKM in the germline V gene. The CDR3 is 15 amino acids. V trimming: 6 bases; J trimming: 4 bases; junction bases outside the gene matches: 10. The CDR3: CASSRGGTGGYGYTF. In nucleotides, the CDR3 is TGTGCCAGCAGCCGAGGGGGAACAGGGGGCTATGGCTACACCTTC.

In this sample, this clonotype turned up many times. CDR3 region: CASKRKGLALETQYF. The CDR3 DNA reads as TGTGCCAGCAAAAGGAAAGGACTAGCTCTTGAGACCCAGTACTTC. The chain recombines TRBV7-3 with TRBJ2-5; 8 bases align to TRBD2. The CDR3 loop spans 15 amino acids. The junction had 12 bases not matched to a gene; V was cut back by 7 bases and J by 5 bases. CDR1 and CDR2 from the germline V gene are SGHTA and FQGTGA.

The chain joins TRBV20-1 to TRBJ1-6; no definite D call. Germline CDR1 is DFQATT and CDR2 is SNEGSKA (reference sequence). Trimming stripped 8 bases from V and 5 bases from J, with 19 bases between. The CDR3 length is 15 residues. The CDR3 DNA is TGCAGTCTGGCGGGGAACCGGGGTAATAATTCACCCCTCCACTTT. Translation: CSLAGNRGNNSPLHF.

CDR3 sequence (DNA): TGCGCCAGCAGCTTGTTCCTAGCGGGAGGGGAGCTAAGCAATGAGCAGTTCTTC. Protein: CASSLFLAGGELSNEQFF. V usage is TRBV5-1 and J usage is TRBJ2-1, with 12 bases matching TRBD2. V trimming: 1 base; J trimming: 6 bases; junction bases outside the gene matches: 11. This CDR3 has 18 amino acids. The germline gives CDR1 SGHRS, CDR2 YFSETQ.

The gene calls are TRBV30 and TRBJ2-1; no reliable D call. There are 14 residues in the CDR3. The germline gives CDR1 GTSNPN, CDR2 SVGIG (reference sequence). V was shortened by 2 bases and J by 3 bases, with 11 bases between the two germline ends. The CDR3 reads CAWSMESRYNEQFF. The CDR3 DNA reads TGTGCCTGGAGTATGGAGTCCCGCTACAATGAGCAGTTCTTC.

Comment on this clonotype: A read error is likely here: a far larger clone is one base away. The rearrangement uses TRBV28 and TRBJ1-2; D is unresolved. The germline V and J ends were trimmed by 5 bases and 4 bases, with 5 bases remaining between them. The CDR3 runs to 11 residues. In germline, CDR1 is MDHEN, CDR2 SYDVKM. The CDR3 nucleotides are TGTGCCAGCAGTGATACCTATGGCTACACCTTC. This translates into CASSDTYGYTF.

There are a few counts of this clonotype. This CDR3 reads CASSLLPGRVREQYF. The CDR3 DNA reads TGCGCCAGCAGCTTGCTTCCAGGGAGAGTACGAGAGCAGTACTTC. The chain is built from TRBV5-1 and TRBJ2-7, with D tentatively TRBD1 or TRBD2 (5 bases each). The CDR3 extends over 15 amino acids. Trimming removed 1 base at V and 7 bases at J, with 18 bases between. Looked up from germline, CDR1 is SGHRS and CDR2 is YFSETQ.

Ten or more counts support this clonotype. The V call is TRBV29-1, the J call TRBJ1-6; 10 nucleotides agree with TRBD1. The V gene's germline CDR1 is SQVTM and CDR2 ANQGSEA. The CDR3 has 15 amino acids. CDR3 in DNA: TGCAGGACAACCGGGACAGGGGATTGTAATTCACCCCTCCACTTT. Residues: CRTTGTGDCNSPLHF.

This clonotype was recorded a few times. J is TRBJ2-7 and V is TRBV7-2; D perhaps matches TRBD1 (5 bases). This CDR3 is 18 amino acids long. Germline V gene lookup returns CDR1 SGHTA and CDR2 FQGNSA. V dropped 1 base and J dropped 0 bases, with 19 bases sitting between them. The CDR3 DNA reads as TGTGCCAGCAGCTTAGAGGTGGGGCAGCCCCAGAGCTCCTACGAGCAGTACTTC. It translates to CASSLEVGQPQSSYEQYF. Full variable domain (missing parts from reference TRBV7-2 and TRBJ2-7): GAGVSQSPSNKVTEKGKDVELRCDPISGHTALYWYRQSLGQGLEFLIYFQGNSAPDKSGLPSDRFSAERTGGSVSTLTIQRTQQEDSAVYLCASSLEVGQPQSSYEQYFGPGTRLTVT.

This clonotype was detected many times. The chain has TRBV6-2 or TRBV6-3 and TRBJ2-7, with 7 bases that match TRBD2. The germline V gene encodes CDR1 MNHEY and CDR2 SVGEGT. V was clipped by 5 bases and J by 4 bases; unmatched bases: 8. The CDR3 has 14 amino acids. In DNA, the CDR3 is TGTGCCAGCAGTGAACCTAGCGGACTATACGAGCAGTACTTC. Its translation is CASSEPSGLYEQYF.

This clonotype was counted only a few times. The chain links TRBV20-1 to TRBJ2-7; perhaps TRBD2 as D (5 bases). Between the trimmed V and J ends, which lost 2 bases and 4 bases, there was a span of 15 bases. The germline CDR1 and CDR2 sequences are DFQATT and SNEGSKA (reference sequence). CDR3 size: 14 residues. CDR3 nucleotides: TGCAGTGCTAGATGGCGGGTTGACCCGTACGAGCAGTACTTC. It encodes CSARWRVDPYEQYF.

This clonotype was counted a few times. The rearrangement links TRBV7-9 to TRBJ1-1, with no clear D. Germline loops: CDR1 SEHNR, CDR2 FQNEAQ (reference sequence). The V and J ends lost 0 bases and 4 bases respectively, with 12 bases between them. The CDR3 is 15 residues long. This CDR3 reads CASSLAYNDATEAFF. The CDR3 nucleotides are TGTGCCAGCAGCTTAGCTTACAACGATGCCACTGAAGCTTTCTTT. The full variable domain, in which reference TRBV7-9 and TRBJ1-1 provide the parts outside the CDR3, is DTGVSQNPRHKITKRGQNVTFRCDPISEHNRLYWYRQTLGQGPEFLTYFQNEAQLEKSRLLSDRFSAERPKGSFSTLEIQRTEQGDSAMYLCASSLAYNDATEAFFGQGTRLTVV.

This clonotype was recorded many times. The chain's CDR3 is CASSYGERTNYGYTF. In DNA form, the CDR3 reads TGTGCCAGCAGTTACGGTGAAAGGACAAACTATGGCTACACCTTC. The chain couples TRBV6-5 to TRBJ1-2; D perhaps matches TRBD1 (5 bases). The germline CDR1 and CDR2 sequences are MNHEY and SVGAGI. This CDR3 comprises 15 residues. Trimming cost V 2 bases and J 2 bases, with 12 bases left between them.

For the CDR3, the DNA is TGTGCCAGCAGCTTAGAGGGTTTTAACACTGAAGCTTTCTTT. Amino acids: CASSLEGFNTEAFF. This chain connects TRBV11-2 to TRBJ1-1; no firm D call. Germline values: CDR1 SGHAT, CDR2 FQNNGV. The CDR3 is made up of 14 amino acids. V lost 0 bases and J lost 2, with 7 bases in between.

J is TRBJ2-5 and V is TRBV5-1, with 9 bases matching TRBD2. The CDR3 extends over 16 amino acids. The germline V gene encodes CDR1 SGHRS and CDR2 YFSETQ. With 0 bases clipped from V and 5 bases from J, the junction kept 8 bases outside the gene matches. The CDR3 sequence is CASSLAGSGSIETQYF. For the CDR3, the DNA is TGCGCCAGCAGCTTGGCGGGTAGCGGGAGTATCGAGACCCAGTACTTC.

This clonotype was picked up a small number of times. The J gene is TRBJ1-5, the V gene TRBV19; the D gene is possibly TRBD1 (6 bases). V lost 5 bases to trimming and J lost 0 bases, with 17 bases between them. Germline assignment: CDR1 LNHDA and CDR2 SQIVND (reference sequence). The CDR3 has 17 residues. CDR3 nucleotide sequence: TGTGCCAGTAGTCCGGGCCTGGGGGCCCTTAGCAATCAGCCCCAGCATTTT. Its protein is CASSPGLGALSNQPQHF.

This clonotype occurred many times. V usage is TRBV28 and J usage is TRBJ1-3; 8 nucleotides align to TRBD1. Germline loops: CDR1 MDHEN, CDR2 SYDVKM. The CDR3 is 16 residues long. The junction had 12 bases not matched to a gene; V was cut back by 6 bases and J by 5 bases. In nucleotides, the CDR3 is TGTGCCAGCAGCGGAAAGGACAGGGCTGTTAGAAACACCATATATTTT. Amino acid sequence: CASSGKDRAVRNTIYF. The complete variable domain, with remaining parts taken from reference TRBV28 and TRBJ1-3, reads DVKVTQSSRYLVKRTGEKVFLECVQDMDHENMFWYRQDPGLGLRLIYFSYDVKMKEKGDIPEGYSVSREKKERFSLILESASTNQTSMYLCASSGKDRAVRNTIYFGEGSWLTVV.

The chain combines TRBV24-1 with TRBJ2-2, with TRBD1 as a possible D gene (6 bases). This CDR3 is 19 amino acids long. The V end lost 2 bases, the J end lost 5 bases, and 23 bases lay between the germline ends. The germline V gene has CDR1 KGHDR and CDR2 SFDVKD. CDR3 DNA: TGTGCCACCAGTGATTCCCGTGTTATGACAGGAGCTATTACCGGGGAGCTGTTTTTT. As protein: CATSDSRVMTGAITGELFF.